The rows below give T cell receptor beta chains drawn from one sample of a study of T cell repertoires in cytomegalovirus infection. TCRdb reprocessed the reads with MiXCR, giving one entry per CDR3 protein. The sample lists roughly 140,000 distinct CDR3 sequences; about 20% were seen once. The material sequenced was PBMCs. The source of these receptors is a human donor in good health (CMV status not recorded). Some clones in this sample may be carry-over from other donors' samples. The CDR3 runs from the conserved cysteine through the conserved F or W. D genes are given only for firm matches. Clone size is given for some rows only: seen once, a few or many times, or a class if the clone is expanded.

V gene	clone size	D gene	J gene	CDR3 protein	CDR3 DNA
TRBV6-5	many	TRBD2	TRBJ2-2	CASSRPGLAGENTGELFF	TGTGCCAGCAGCAGACCGGGACTAGCGGGGGAAAACACCGGGGAGCTGTTTTTT
TRBV7-2	many	.	TRBJ2-1	CASSSQYYNEQFF	TGTGCCAGCAGCTCCCAGTACTACAATGAGCAGTTCTTC
TRBV10-3	few	.	TRBJ2-1	CAISAVESSYNEQFF	TGTGCCATCAGTGCTGTGGAGAGCTCCTACAATGAGCAGTTCTTC
TRBV27	.	.	TRBJ2-1	CASDSPGRVGNEQFF	TGTGCCAGCGATTCGCCGGGCAGGGTGGGCAATGAGCAGTTCTTC
TRBV5-6	many	TRBD1	TRBJ2-7	CASSLLAGQGAYEQYF	TGTGCCAGCAGCCTCCTGGCGGGACAGGGTGCCTACGAGCAGTACTTC
TRBV28	many	TRBD2	TRBJ2-3	CASSPSGGGLGTQYF	TGTGCCAGCAGCCCTAGCGGGGGGGGCCTAGGTACGCAGTATTTT
TRBV15	.	.	TRBJ2-1	CATSKAHSEQFF	TGTGCCACCAGCAAGGCCCACTCCGAGCAGTTCTTC
TRBV29-1	.	.	TRBJ1-1	CSVWGGRNTEALF	TGCAGCGTTTGGGGGGGGAGGAACACTGAAGCTTTATTT
TRBV6-2/TRBV6-3	.	.	TRBJ2-2	CASSSAFGELFF	TGTGCCAGCAGTTCAGCGTTTGGGGAGCTGTTTTTT
TRBV20-1	once	.	TRBJ1-2	CSATPTAADGYTF	TGCAGTGCTACCCCGACAGCGGCAGATGGCTACACCTTC
TRBV7-2	many	TRBD1	TRBJ1-5	CASSPDRGFQPQHF	TGTGCCAGCAGCCCCGACAGGGGGTTTCAGCCCCAGCATTTT
TRBV7-9	.	TRBD2	TRBJ2-7	CASSPGLAGVYEQYF	TGTGCCAGCAGCCCGGGACTAGCGGGTGTGTACGAGCAGTACTTC
TRBV7-2	.	TRBD1	TRBJ2-5	CASSLLQGVGETQYF	TGTGCCAGCAGCTTGTTACAGGGGGTGGGGGAGACCCAGTACTTC
TRBV28	few	.	TRBJ2-3	CASRMGVYTDTQYF	TGTGCCAGCAGAATGGGGGTATACACAGATACGCAGTATTTT
TRBV5-1	.	.	TRBJ1-2	CASSFNQLGYTF	TGCGCCAGCAGCTTTAACCAACTCGGCTACACCTTC
TRBV29-1	few	.	TRBJ1-1	CSVGDPMAEAFF	TGCAGCGTTGGGGATCCGATGGCTGAAGCTTTCTTT
TRBV7-3	.	TRBD2	TRBJ2-3	CASSLELAGDTQYF	TGTGCCAGCAGCTTAGAGCTAGCGGGAGATACGCAGTATTTT
TRBV6-4	few	TRBD2	TRBJ2-1	CASSRTSGRHRSYNEQFF	TGTGCCAGCAGTAGGACTAGCGGGAGGCACCGCTCCTACAATGAGCAGTTCTTC
TRBV6-6	.	.	TRBJ1-1	CASSNSFTEAFF	TGTGCCAGCAGTAACTCGTTCACTGAAGCTTTCTTT
TRBV14	.	.	TRBJ2-1	CASSQVARNEQFF	TGTGCCAGCAGCCAAGTAGCTAGGAATGAGCAGTTCTTC
TRBV5-1	.	.	TRBJ2-1	CASSSRQMDNEQFF	TGCGCCAGCAGCTCAAGGCAGATGGACAATGAGCAGTTCTTC
TRBV29-1	few	TRBD2	TRBJ2-1	CSVEKRGGLGNEQFF	TGCAGCGTTGAAAAGCGGGGGGGCCTTGGGAATGAGCAGTTCTTC
TRBV11-1	many	.	TRBJ1-2	CASSSEGPYGYTF	TGTGCCAGCAGCTCAGAGGGTCCCTATGGCTACACCTTC
TRBV2	.	.	TRBJ2-2	CASSSGRTGELFF	TGTGCCAGCAGTTCCGGACGGACCGGGGAGCTGTTTTTT
TRBV20-1	.	.	TRBJ2-7	CSAQLSGYEQYF	TGCAGTGCCCAGCTAAGCGGCTACGAGCAGTACTTC
TRBV28	.	.	TRBJ2-5	CASSLRVMEETQYF	TGTGCCAGCAGTTTAAGGGTGATGGAAGAGACCCAGTACTTC
TRBV9	.	TRBD1	TRBJ2-5	CASSVATTGGEQETQYF	TGTGCCAGCAGCGTAGCTACGACAGGGGGTGAGCAAGAGACCCAGTACTTC
TRBV5-4	few	.	TRBJ2-4	CASSLSGKNIQYF	TGTGCCAGCAGCTTGTCTGGCAAAAACATTCAGTACTTC